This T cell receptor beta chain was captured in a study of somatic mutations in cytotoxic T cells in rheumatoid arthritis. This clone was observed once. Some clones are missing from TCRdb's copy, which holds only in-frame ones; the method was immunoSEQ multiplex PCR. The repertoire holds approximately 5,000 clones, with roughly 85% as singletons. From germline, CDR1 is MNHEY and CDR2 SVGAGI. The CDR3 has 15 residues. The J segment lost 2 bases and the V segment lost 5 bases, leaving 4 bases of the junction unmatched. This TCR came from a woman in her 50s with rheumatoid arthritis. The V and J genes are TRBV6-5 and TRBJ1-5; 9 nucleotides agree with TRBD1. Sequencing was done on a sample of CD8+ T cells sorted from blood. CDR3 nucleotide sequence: TGTGCCAGCAGTAAAACAGGGGGCGGCAATCAGCCCCAGCATTTT. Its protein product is CASSKTGGGNQPQHF.